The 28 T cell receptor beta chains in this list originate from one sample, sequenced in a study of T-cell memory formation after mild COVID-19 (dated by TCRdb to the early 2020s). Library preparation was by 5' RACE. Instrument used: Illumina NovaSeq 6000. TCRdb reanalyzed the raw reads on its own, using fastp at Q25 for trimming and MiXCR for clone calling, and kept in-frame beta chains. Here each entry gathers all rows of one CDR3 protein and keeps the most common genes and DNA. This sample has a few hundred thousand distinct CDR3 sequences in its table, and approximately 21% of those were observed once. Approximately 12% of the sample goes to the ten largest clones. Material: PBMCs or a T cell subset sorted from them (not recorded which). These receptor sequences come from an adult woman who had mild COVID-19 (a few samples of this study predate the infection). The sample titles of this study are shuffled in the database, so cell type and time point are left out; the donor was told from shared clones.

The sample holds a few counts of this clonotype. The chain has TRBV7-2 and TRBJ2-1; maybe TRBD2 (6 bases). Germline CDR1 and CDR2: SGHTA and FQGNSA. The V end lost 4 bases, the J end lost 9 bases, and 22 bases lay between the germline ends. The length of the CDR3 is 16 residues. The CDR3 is CASSSPVGTGSGEQFF. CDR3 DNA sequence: TGTGCCAGCAGCTCCCCCGTCGGGACTGGTTCGGGTGAGCAGTTCTTC.

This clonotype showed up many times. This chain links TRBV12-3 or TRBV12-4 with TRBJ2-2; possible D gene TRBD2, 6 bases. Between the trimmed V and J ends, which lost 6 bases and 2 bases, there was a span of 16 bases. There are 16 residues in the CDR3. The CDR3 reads CASSLWAGINTGELFF. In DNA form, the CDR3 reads TGTGCCAGCAGCCTCTGGGCGGGAATAAACACCGGGGAGCTGTTTTTT.

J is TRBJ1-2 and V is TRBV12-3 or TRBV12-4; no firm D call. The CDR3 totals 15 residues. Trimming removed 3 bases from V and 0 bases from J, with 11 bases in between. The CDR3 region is CASSFSGVANYGYTF. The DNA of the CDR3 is TGTGCCAGCAGTTTTTCCGGGGTTGCTAACTATGGCTACACCTTC.

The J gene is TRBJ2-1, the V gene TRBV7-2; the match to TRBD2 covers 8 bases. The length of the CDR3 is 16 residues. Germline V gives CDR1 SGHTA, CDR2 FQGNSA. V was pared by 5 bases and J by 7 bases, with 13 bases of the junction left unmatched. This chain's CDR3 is CASSRSSGTLWNEQFF. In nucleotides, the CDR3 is TGTGCCAGCAGCAGGAGTAGCGGGACACTCTGGAATGAGCAGTTCTTC.

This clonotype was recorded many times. The CDR3 reads CASSLDSSSYNEQFF. Here the CDR3 DNA reads TGTGCCAGCAGCTTAGACAGCAGCTCCTACAATGAGCAGTTCTTC. The chain employs TRBV7-2 and TRBJ2-1; D is uncertain. The CDR3 consists of 15 residues. From germline, CDR1 is SGHTA and CDR2 FQGNSA. The V end lost 1 base, the J end lost 0 bases, and 7 bases lay between the germline ends.

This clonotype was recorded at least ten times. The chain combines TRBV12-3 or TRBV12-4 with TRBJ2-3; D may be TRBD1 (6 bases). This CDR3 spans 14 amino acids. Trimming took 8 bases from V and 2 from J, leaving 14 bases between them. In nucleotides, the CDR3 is TGTGCCAGCGACTTTGGACAGAACACAGATACGCAGTATTTT. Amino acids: CASDFGQNTDTQYF.

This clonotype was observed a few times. The CDR3 region is CASSLEGGDYGYTF. CDR3 nucleotide sequence: TGTGCCAGCAGCTTAGAAGGCGGGGACTATGGCTACACCTTC. The rearrangement links TRBV7-2 to TRBJ1-2; D gene uncertain. From germline, CDR1 is SGHTA and CDR2 FQGNSA. The CDR3 covers 14 residues. V gave up 1 base and J gave up 3 bases, with 9 bases separating them.

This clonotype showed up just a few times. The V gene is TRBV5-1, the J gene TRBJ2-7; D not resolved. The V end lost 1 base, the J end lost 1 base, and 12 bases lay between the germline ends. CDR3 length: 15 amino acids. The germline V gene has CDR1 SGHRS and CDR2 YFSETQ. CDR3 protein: CASSLQPSGSYEQYF. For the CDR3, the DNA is TGCGCCAGCAGCTTGCAGCCGTCGGGTTCCTACGAGCAGTACTTC.

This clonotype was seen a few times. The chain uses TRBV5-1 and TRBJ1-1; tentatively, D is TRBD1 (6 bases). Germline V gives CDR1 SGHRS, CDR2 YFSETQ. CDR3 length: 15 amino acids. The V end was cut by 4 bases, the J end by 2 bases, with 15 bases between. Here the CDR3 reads CASSPLGGRNTEAFF. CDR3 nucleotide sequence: TGCGCCAGCAGCCCACTGGGGGGCCGAAACACTGAAGCTTTCTTT.

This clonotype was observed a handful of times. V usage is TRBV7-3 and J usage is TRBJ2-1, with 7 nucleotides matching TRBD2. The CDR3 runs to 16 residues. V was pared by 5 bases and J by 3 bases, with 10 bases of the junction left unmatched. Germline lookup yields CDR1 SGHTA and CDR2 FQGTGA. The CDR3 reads CASSPQAGALYNEQFF. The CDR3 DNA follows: TGTGCCAGCAGCCCCCAGGCGGGAGCACTCTACAATGAGCAGTTCTTC. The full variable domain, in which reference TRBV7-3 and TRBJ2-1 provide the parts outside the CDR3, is GAGVSQTPSNKVTEKGKYVELRCDPISGHTALYWYRQSLGQGPEFLIYFQGTGAADDSGLPNDRFFAVRPEGSVSTLKIQRTERGDSAVYLCASSPQAGALYNEQFFGPGTRLTVL.

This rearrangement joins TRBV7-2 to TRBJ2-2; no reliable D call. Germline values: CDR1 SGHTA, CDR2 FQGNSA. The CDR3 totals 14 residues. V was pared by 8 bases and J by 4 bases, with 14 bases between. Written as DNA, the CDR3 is TGTGCCAGCTCTGGATTCTTAAGCACCGGGGAGCTGTTTTTT. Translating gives CASSGFLSTGELFF.

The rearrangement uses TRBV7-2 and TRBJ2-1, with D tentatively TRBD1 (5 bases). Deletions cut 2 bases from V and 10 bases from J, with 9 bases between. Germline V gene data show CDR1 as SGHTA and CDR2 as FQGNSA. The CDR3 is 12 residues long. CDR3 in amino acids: CASSLSGREQFF. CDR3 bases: TGTGCCAGCAGCTTATCAGGGCGAGAGCAGTTCTTC.

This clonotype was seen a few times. CDR3 sequence reads: CASPSPGGTEAFF. The DNA for the CDR3 is TGTGCCAGTCCCTCGCCGGGGGGGACTGAAGCTTTCTTT. The chain couples TRBV19 to TRBJ1-1; a weak D match, TRBD1 (5 bases). This CDR3 region has 13 residues. CDR1 is LNHDA, CDR2 SQIVND, per germline (reference sequence). With 8 bases removed from V and 5 bases from J, the gap between germline ends came to 15 bases.

For the CDR3, the DNA is TGTGCCAGCAGCCAAGAGGGGATCACCGGGGAGCTGTTTTTT. It codes for CASSQEGITGELFF. The chain links TRBV4-2 to TRBJ2-2; D is undetermined. The CDR3 is made up of 14 amino acids. V lost 0 bases and J lost 4, with 6 bases in between. Looked up from germline, CDR1 is LGHNA and CDR2 is YNFKEQ.

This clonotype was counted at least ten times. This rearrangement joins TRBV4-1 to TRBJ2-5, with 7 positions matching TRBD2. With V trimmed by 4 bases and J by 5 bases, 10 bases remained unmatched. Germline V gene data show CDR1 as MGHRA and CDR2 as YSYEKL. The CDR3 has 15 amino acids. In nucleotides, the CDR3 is TGCGCCAGCAGCCTAGCGGGCATGAGTTCGGAGACCCAGTACTTC. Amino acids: CASSLAGMSSETQYF.

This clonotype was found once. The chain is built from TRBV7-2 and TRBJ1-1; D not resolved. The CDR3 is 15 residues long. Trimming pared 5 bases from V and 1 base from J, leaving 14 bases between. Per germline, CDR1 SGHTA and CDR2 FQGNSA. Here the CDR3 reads CASSPHPGTNTEAFF. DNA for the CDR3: TGTGCCAGCAGCCCGCACCCGGGTACGAACACTGAAGCTTTCTTT.

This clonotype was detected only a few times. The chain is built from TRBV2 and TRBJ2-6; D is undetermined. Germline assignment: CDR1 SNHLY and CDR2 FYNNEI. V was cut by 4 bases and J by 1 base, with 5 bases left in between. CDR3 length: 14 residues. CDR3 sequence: CASSARSGANVLTF. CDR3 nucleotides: TGTGCCAGCAGTGCCAGGTCTGGGGCCAACGTCCTGACTTTC.

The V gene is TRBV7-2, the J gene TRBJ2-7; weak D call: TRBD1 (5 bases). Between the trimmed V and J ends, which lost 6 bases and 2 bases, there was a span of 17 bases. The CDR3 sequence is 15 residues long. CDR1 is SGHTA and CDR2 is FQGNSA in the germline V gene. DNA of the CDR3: TGTGCCAGCAGATCCTGGGCAGGGATGACCTACGAGCAGTACTTC. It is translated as CASRSWAGMTYEQYF.

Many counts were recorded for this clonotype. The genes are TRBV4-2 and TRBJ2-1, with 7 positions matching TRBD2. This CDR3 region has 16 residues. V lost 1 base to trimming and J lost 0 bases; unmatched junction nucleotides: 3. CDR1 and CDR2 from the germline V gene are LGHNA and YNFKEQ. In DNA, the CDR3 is TGTGCCAGCAGCCAAGCGCGGGGGTCCTCCTACAATGAGCAGTTCTTC. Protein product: CASSQARGSSYNEQFF.

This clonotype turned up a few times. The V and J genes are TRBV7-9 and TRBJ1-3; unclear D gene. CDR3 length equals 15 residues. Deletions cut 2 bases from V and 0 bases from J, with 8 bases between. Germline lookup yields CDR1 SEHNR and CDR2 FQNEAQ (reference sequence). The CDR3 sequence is CASSLNGNSGNTIYF. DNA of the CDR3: TGTGCCAGCAGCTTAAACGGAAACTCTGGAAACACCATATATTTT.

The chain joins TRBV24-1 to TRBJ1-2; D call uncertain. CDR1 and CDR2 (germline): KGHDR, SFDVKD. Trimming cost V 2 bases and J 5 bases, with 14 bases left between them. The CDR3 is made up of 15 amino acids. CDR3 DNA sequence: TGTGCCACCAGTGATTCACCCGGAGCCCAATATGGCTACACCTTC. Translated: CATSDSPGAQYGYTF.

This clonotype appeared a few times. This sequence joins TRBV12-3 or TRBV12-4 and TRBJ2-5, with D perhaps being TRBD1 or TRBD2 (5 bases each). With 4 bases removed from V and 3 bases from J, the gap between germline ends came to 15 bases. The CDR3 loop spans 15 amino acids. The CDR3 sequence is CASSSRQGVKETQYF. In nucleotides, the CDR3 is TGTGCCAGCAGTTCACGCCAGGGAGTTAAAGAGACCCAGTACTTC.

CDR3 DNA: TGTGCCATCAGACTGGACTCGGGCCAGCCCCAGCATTTT. Its protein is CAIRLDSGQPQHF. This chain connects TRBV10-3 to TRBJ1-5; no firm D call. V was clipped by 6 bases and J by 7 bases, with 13 bases between them. The V gene's germline CDR1 is ENHRY and CDR2 SYGVKD. The CDR3 contains 13 residues.

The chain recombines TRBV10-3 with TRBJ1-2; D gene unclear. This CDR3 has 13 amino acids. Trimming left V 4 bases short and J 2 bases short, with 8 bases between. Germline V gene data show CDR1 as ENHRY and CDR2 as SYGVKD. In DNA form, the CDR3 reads TGTGCCATCAGTGGAGGGCAGAACTATGGCTACACCTTC. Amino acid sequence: CAISGGQNYGYTF.

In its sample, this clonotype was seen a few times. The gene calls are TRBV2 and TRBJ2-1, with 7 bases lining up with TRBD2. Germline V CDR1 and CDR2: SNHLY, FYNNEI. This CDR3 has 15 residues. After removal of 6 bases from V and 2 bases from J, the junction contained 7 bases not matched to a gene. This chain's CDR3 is CASSSGRLAYNEQFF. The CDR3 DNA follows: TGTGCCAGCAGCTCCGGGAGGCTAGCCTACAATGAGCAGTTCTTC.

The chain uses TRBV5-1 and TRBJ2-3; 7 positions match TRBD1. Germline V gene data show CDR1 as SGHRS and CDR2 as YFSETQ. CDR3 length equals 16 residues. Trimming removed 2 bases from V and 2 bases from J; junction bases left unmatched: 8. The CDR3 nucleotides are TGCGCCAGCAGCTTAGGACAGGTGGGCGTCACAGATACGCAGTATTTT. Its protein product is CASSLGQVGVTDTQYF. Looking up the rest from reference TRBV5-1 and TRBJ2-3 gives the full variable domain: KAGVTQTPRYLIKTRGQQVTLSCSPISGHRSVSWYQQTPGQGLQFLFEYFSETQRNKGNFPGRFSGRQFSNSRSEMNVSTLELGDSALYLCASSLGQVGVTDTQYFGPGTRLTVL.

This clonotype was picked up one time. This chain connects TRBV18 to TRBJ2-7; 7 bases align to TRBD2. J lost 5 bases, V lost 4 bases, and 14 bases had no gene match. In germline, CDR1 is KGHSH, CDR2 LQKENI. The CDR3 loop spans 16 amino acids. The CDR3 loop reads CASSLYQAREGHEQYF. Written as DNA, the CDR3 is TGTGCCAGCTCACTATATCAGGCAAGGGAGGGCCACGAGCAGTACTTC.

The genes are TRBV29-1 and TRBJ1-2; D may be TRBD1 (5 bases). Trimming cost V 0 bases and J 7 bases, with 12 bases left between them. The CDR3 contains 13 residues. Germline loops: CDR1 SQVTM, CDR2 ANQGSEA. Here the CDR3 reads CSVEESRVGGYTF. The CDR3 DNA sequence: TGCAGCGTTGAAGAGTCCAGGGTGGGTGGCTACACCTTC.